The T cell receptor (beta chain) described here comes from a study of T cells in Graves' hyperthyroidism and ophthalmopathy (dated by TCRdb to between 2018 and 2020). Describing the broader study: Peripheral blood was collected at initial diagnosis, before any treatment. To identify TCR V-J signatures that set the groups apart, the researchers used a discovery cohort of 100 patients, made up of 40 to 45 with Graves' ophthalmopathy and around 58 with stable Graves' hyperthyroidism. Prospective prediction of ophthalmopathy was tested in an independent validation cohort of 18 to 20 hyperthyroidism patients and some 17 patients who later progressed to ophthalmopathy. The roughly 100 discovery patients were randomly divided into training and test sets at a 7:3 ratio. The study also compared thyroid tissue and blood T-cell repertoires from about 6 Graves' hyperthyroidism patients. Once sampling was done, hyperthyroidism patients were given methimazole at a starting dose of 30 mg daily, whereas ophthalmopathy patients were given high-dose intravenous methylprednisolone. The paper reports TCR Vbeta CDR3 sequencing of over 130 peripheral blood samples: approximately 43 ophthalmopathy, under 80 hyperthyroidism and 17 progressor patients. Summary of the overall study and its limitations: A model built on a 13 V-J signature distinguished ophthalmopathy from stable hyperthyroidism, reaching roughly 88% sensitivity and 81.08% specificity in cross-validation and 80%/75% in testing. During validation, the model predicted progression to ophthalmopathy a median of about 6.5 months ahead of onset, with around 71% sensitivity and almost 75% specificity. Sample size was not statistically predetermined, and blinding of investigators to group allocation was not performed. Blood samples also contained most of the expanded thyroid clonotypes (frequency above 0.001), which suggests that blood repertoires may reflect thyroid immune responses.

Ophthalmopathy patients had moderately to severely active disease, with a Clinical Activity Score of 3 or more, a NOSPECS grade of 4 or more, and a disease duration of less than 3 months. Exclusion was applied to patients with uncontrolled infections, other autoimmune diseases, pregnancy or lactation. Diagnoses relied on clinical symptoms, serum thyroxine and TRAb, thyroid ultrasound and orbital computed tomography. PBMCs were separated from under 12 ml of fresh peripheral blood using Ficoll-Paque density gradient centrifugation. Total RNA was extracted using Trizol reagent, and RNA quality was assessed on an Agilent 2100 Bioanalyzer. TCR beta CDR3 regions were amplified from RNA transcripts. The TCR CDR3 was subjected to a first round of RT-PCR using the HTBI primer set and the Qiagen OneStep RT-PCR kit. Libraries were constructed in a second round of multiplex PCR, after which size selection and purification were carried out. Libraries were sequenced paired-end with 100 bp reads on an Illumina HiSeq2000. As for the original processing: SOAPnuke was used to process the raw data, throwing out any read that contained adapters or uncalled bases, had a mean Phred below 15, or lacked an exact constant-primer or identifier match. High-quality paired reads were merged with COPE v1.2.5, and unique nucleotide sequences were defined as clonotypes. MiTCR v1.1 was used to align the clonotypes against IMGT TRBV, TRBD and TRBJ reference segments. The analysis was restricted to V-J combinations with a frequency above 0.0001, which together covered 99.2% of the repertoires. A TCS score was defined as the ratio of F50 (clonal expansion) to E x V (chaos), with BLOSUM62-based TCRdist applied between CDR3 peptides within each V-J. Welch's t-statistics and random forest reduced around 520 V-J features to 10 to 15, which were used in a naive Bayes classifier (R e1071). Starting from the raw public reads, TCRdb applied fastp trimming at Q25, assembled clones with MiXCR and retained in-frame beta chains. CDR3 protein sequences are deduplicated, and each keeps its most common genes and DNA. What appears here as the V and J calls and clone size reflects TCRdb's work, not the paper's. The sample has 600,000 or so distinct CDR3 sequences on record, around 15% of them singletons. The ten most abundant clones make up around 13% of the sample.

This clonotype was seen many times. Its antigen remains undetermined. No base quality information exists; no much larger clone differs at one position. Reading from cysteine to phenylalanine, the CDR3 counts 15 amino acids. The sequence is cut down to CDR3 DNA, 45 bases in frame from base 1. After removal of 4 bases from V and 7 bases from J, the junction retains 6 bases not matched to a gene. Per the germline V gene, SGHTA is the CDR1 and FQGNSA is the CDR2. The source is a woman in her 50s with Graves' ophthalmopathy. The V gene is TRBV7-2 and the J gene is TRBJ2-1, with TRBD2 identical over 11 junction bases. The sequenced material came from blood. The DNA sequence is given as TGTGCCAGCAGCTCCACTAGCGGGAGAGGGAATGAGCAGTTCTTC. This codes for CASSSTSGRGNEQFF.